One sample yielded the 6 T cell receptor beta chains listed below, sequenced in a study of CD8 T cells in ankylosing spondylitis. TCRdb processed the 5' RACE reads anew with MiXCR; each CDR3 protein has one entry. The table shows over 150,000 distinct CDR3 sequences, with around 13% occurring only once. The sample taken for sequencing was blood, either unsorted or a sorted T cell fraction (not recorded which). These receptors were taken from a male donor with ankylosing spondylitis or in good health (not recorded which).

The chain joins TRBV6-1 to TRBJ2-5, with D possibly being TRBD1 (5 bases). There are 14 residues in the CDR3. V was clipped by 6 bases and J by 2 bases, with 13 bases between them. Germline CDR1 is MNHNS and CDR2 is SASEGT. DNA of the CDR3: TGTGCCAGCAGCCCCCCGACAGCACAAGAGACCCAGTACTTC. Translated: CASSPPTAQETQYF.

This chain connects TRBV7-9 to TRBJ2-5, with a possible D match to TRBD1 (6 bases). In germline, CDR1 is SEHNR, CDR2 FQNEAQ (reference sequence). V shed 6 bases and J shed 3 bases, with 20 bases lying between them. The CDR3 has 16 amino acids. Here the CDR3 DNA reads TGTGCCAGCAGTTATATTACAGGGTTGTTCGAAGAGACCCAGTACTTC. It is translated as CASSYITGLFEETQYF.

This clonotype was seen only a few times. The V gene is TRBV4-1, the J gene TRBJ2-1; D is perhaps TRBD2 (6 bases). CDR1 and CDR2 from the germline V gene are MGHRA and YSYEKL. The CDR3 runs to 14 residues. Trimming shortened V by 4 bases and J by 5 bases, and 12 bases separated the two germline ends. The CDR3 reads CASSRFASDNEQFF. For the CDR3, the DNA is TGCGCCAGCAGCCGCTTCGCTAGCGACAATGAGCAGTTCTTC.

The chain recombines TRBV20-1 with TRBJ2-1, with 10 nucleotides matching TRBD2. The CDR3 contains 15 residues. CDR1 and CDR2 (germline): DFQATT, SNEGSKA (reference sequence). The V gene end was trimmed by 6 bases and the J gene end by 5 bases; junction bases not matched to a gene: 10. CDR3 coding DNA: TGCAGTGCCAGCGGGGGCCTAGCGGGAGACAATGAGCAGTTCTTC. Its translation is CSASGGLAGDNEQFF.

This clonotype was observed a handful of times. The chain uses TRBV11-2 and TRBJ1-4; D not resolved. V was shortened by 4 bases and J by 10 bases, with 7 bases between the two germline ends. Germline CDR1 SGHAT, CDR2 FQNNGV. The CDR3 spans 11 residues. The CDR3 DNA is TGTGCCAGCAGCTGGATTGGAAAACTGTTTTTT. Residues: CASSWIGKLFF. Full variable domain (remainder filled in from reference TRBV11-2 and TRBJ1-4): EAGVAQSPRYKIIEKRQSVAFWCNPISGHATLYWYQQILGQGPKLLIQFQNNGVVDDSQLPKDRFSAERLKGVDSTLKIQPAKLEDSAVYLCASSWIGKLFFGSGTQLSVL.

The DNA of the CDR3 is TGCGCCAGCAGCCAGGGACTAGCGAGCCGCAATGAGCAGTTCTTC. This translates into CASSQGLASRNEQFF. The V and J genes are TRBV4-1 and TRBJ2-1; 10 nucleotides match TRBD2. The CDR3 extends over 15 amino acids. In germline, CDR1 is MGHRA, CDR2 YSYEKL. Trimming removed 3 bases from V and 6 bases from J; junction bases left unmatched: 5.